These 32 T cell receptor beta chains share one sample of origin, sequenced in a study of shared clonotypes between healthy human individuals. Produced via immunoSEQ multiplex PCR; TCRdb's table is partial and in-frame only. The sample has about 2,100,000 clones; approximately 94% are singletons. Naive CD8 cells were CD45RO-negative, positively selected for CCR7, excluding terminally differentiated effector memory CD45RA+ cells. The specimen was naive CD8+ T cells from PBMCs. The receptors come from a man between 18 and 29 years old in good health. Some clones in this sample may be carry-over from other donors' samples.

The chain employs TRBV19 and TRBJ1-1; D gene ambiguous. The V gene's germline CDR1 is LNHDA and CDR2 SQIVND (reference sequence). The germline V and J ends were trimmed by 3 bases and 6 bases, with 14 bases remaining between them. The CDR3 extends over 14 amino acids. This chain's CDR3 is CASSIMRSRPEAFF. The CDR3 DNA sequence: TGTGCCAGTAGTATCATGAGATCCCGCCCTGAAGCTTTCTTT.

V usage is TRBV6-5 and J usage is TRBJ1-1; no clear D. V lost 0 bases and J lost 10, with 9 bases in between. CDR1 is MNHEY and CDR2 is SVGAGI in the germline V gene. This CDR3 contains 12 residues. The CDR3 is CASSYSEGIAFF. CDR3 nucleotide sequence: TGTGCCAGCAGTTACTCGGAGGGTATAGCTTTCTTT.

This CDR3 reads CASSPAESSSNEQFF. As DNA, the CDR3 is TGTGCCAGCAGCCCCGCGGAATCTAGCTCCAATGAGCAGTTCTTC. The chain recombines TRBV9 with TRBJ2-1; D is possibly TRBD2 (5 bases). CDR1 SGDLS and CDR2 YYNGEE come from the germline V gene. CDR3 size: 15 residues. Trimming cost V 4 bases and J 6 bases, with 17 bases left between them.

The chain has TRBV6-1 and TRBJ1-2; TRBD1 matches at 9 bases. With 2 bases clipped from V and 8 bases from J, the junction kept 15 bases outside the gene matches. The CDR3 extends over 17 amino acids. Per germline, CDR1 MNHNS and CDR2 SASEGT. CDR3 DNA: TGTGCCAGCAGTGAATATCGGGTCGGGACAGGGATTCAGGGCTACACCTTC. Its protein product is CASSEYRVGTGIQGYTF.

V usage is TRBV10-1 and J usage is TRBJ2-3; D might be TRBD2 (6 bases). Trimming removed 7 bases at V and 13 bases at J, with 24 bases between. The germline V gene encodes CDR1 WNHNN and CDR2 SYGVQD (reference sequence). The CDR3 runs to 14 residues. CDR3 in amino acids: CASTTTPGGMSKYF. The CDR3 DNA is TGCGCCAGCACCACGACTCCCGGGGGTATGTCGAAGTATTTT.

This clone has only a few counts. Distinct nucleotide sequences in the sample also encode this CDR3. This chain joins TRBV19 and TRBJ1-2, with D possibly TRBD1 on 5 matching bases. The length of the CDR3 is 12 residues. Germline values: CDR1 LNHDA, CDR2 SQIVND (reference sequence). V was trimmed by 6 bases and J by 5 bases, leaving 10 bases between them. CDR3 nucleotides: TGTGCCAGTAGGGCAGGGACTTATGGCTACACCTTC. This sequence encodes CASRAGTYGYTF.

V and J are TRBV15 and TRBJ2-1; the match to TRBD2 covers 11 bases. This CDR3 is 16 amino acids long. Trimming at V came to 5 bases and at J to 7 bases, leaving 10 bases not matched to a gene. Germline lookup yields CDR1 LNHNV and CDR2 YYDKDF (reference sequence). Written as DNA, the CDR3 is TGTGCCACCAGCGGGCGACTAGCGGGGAGCCTTAATGAGCAGTTCTTC. The encoded protein is CATSGRLAGSLNEQFF.

The rearrangement links TRBV5-6 to TRBJ2-5, with TRBD2 matching over 12 bases. This CDR3 region has 15 residues. Germline assignment: CDR1 SGHDT and CDR2 YYEEEE. V was pared by 3 bases and J by 5 bases, with 5 bases of the junction left unmatched. CDR3 loop: CASSSGLAGMETQYF. The CDR3 DNA reads as TGTGCCAGCAGCTCCGGACTAGCGGGAATGGAGACCCAGTACTTC.

Comments on this clone: This CDR3 is also generated by other DNA sequences in the sample. The V and J genes are TRBV5-1 and TRBJ2-1; maybe TRBD2 (6 bases). CDR1 SGHRS and CDR2 YFSETQ come from the germline V gene. This CDR3 has 16 residues. The V end was cut by 2 bases, the J end by 0 bases, with 12 bases between. The CDR3 protein is CASSFGGVSSYNEQFF. The CDR3 bases are TGCGCCAGCAGCTTCGGCGGGGTGAGCTCCTACAATGAGCAGTTCTTC.

Written as DNA, the CDR3 is TGTGCCAGCAGCTACTCGGTTAGGGAGCAGTACTTC. Translating gives CASSYSVREQYF. The chain is built from TRBV13 and TRBJ2-7; D not resolved. CDR1 is PRHDT and CDR2 is FYEKMQ in the germline V gene (reference sequence). The V end was cut by 4 bases, the J end by 7 bases, with 11 bases between. The CDR3 runs 12 residues.

V gene TRBV7-9 combines with J gene TRBJ2-7; D tentatively fits TRBD1 or TRBD2 (5 bases each). CDR1 and CDR2 (germline): SEHNR, FQNEAQ (reference sequence). The CDR3 has 13 amino acids. V was clipped by 5 bases and J by 5 bases, with 13 bases between them. The CDR3 region is CASSEGELHEQYF. The CDR3 DNA reads TGTGCCAGCAGCGAAGGGGAGCTCCACGAGCAGTACTTC.

The chain uses TRBV6-6 and TRBJ2-1; 11 nucleotides agree with TRBD2. The CDR3 spans 16 residues. V lost 1 base, J lost 5 bases, and 4 bases stayed unmatched. CDR1 is MNHNY and CDR2 is SVGAGI in the germline V gene (reference sequence). The CDR3 coding sequence is TGTGCCAGCAGTTACTTACTAGCGGGAGTAGACAATGAGCAGTTCTTC. It is translated as CASSYLLAGVDNEQFF.

The chain employs TRBV6-1 and TRBJ1-5; no definite D call. The CDR3 loop spans 13 amino acids. The germline V gene has CDR1 MNHNS and CDR2 SASEGT. Trimming took off 2 bases at V and 9 bases at J, with 11 bases between the two ends. The CDR3 loop is CASSEWLGRPQHF. The CDR3 DNA is TGTGCCAGCAGTGAATGGTTGGGTAGGCCCCAGCATTTT.

V usage is TRBV4-3 and J usage is TRBJ2-1; D is uncertain. The CDR3 loop spans 15 amino acids. Germline V gene sequence: CDR1 LGHNA, CDR2 YSLEER. The ends were cut back, 2 bases at V and 0 bases at J, with 8 bases in the middle. DNA of the CDR3: TGCGCCAGCAGCCAATCCCCCTACTCCTACAATGAGCAGTTCTTC. It translates to CASSQSPYSYNEQFF.

This sequence joins TRBV6-1 and TRBJ1-1; 7 nucleotides match TRBD1. This CDR3 region has 14 residues. In germline, CDR1 is MNHNS, CDR2 SASEGT. V lost 6 bases, J lost 1 base, and 5 bases stayed unmatched. The DNA for the CDR3 is TGTGCCAGCAGCTCGACAGGGACGAACACTGAAGCTTTCTTT. Its translation: CASSSTGTNTEAFF.

This chain connects TRBV5-4 to TRBJ2-3, with 9 bases identical to TRBD2. Unmatched junction bases numbered 4, after V lost 4 bases and J lost 1 base. The CDR3 has 15 residues. Germline assignment: CDR1 SGHNT and CDR2 YYREEE (reference sequence). The CDR3 here is CASSLTSGGTDTQYF. For the CDR3, the DNA is TGTGCCAGCAGCCTGACTAGCGGTGGCACAGATACGCAGTATTTT.

J is TRBJ1-1 and V is TRBV5-4; a possible D gene is TRBD1 (5 bases). Germline loops: CDR1 SGHNT, CDR2 YYREEE (reference sequence). The CDR3 consists of 12 residues. The ends were cut back, 5 bases at V and 6 bases at J, with 11 bases in the middle. This chain's CDR3 is CASSRGVAEAFF. The CDR3 nucleotides are TGTGCCAGCAGTCGGGGGGTCGCTGAAGCTTTCTTT. Full variable domain (remainder filled in from reference TRBV5-4 and TRBJ1-1): ETGVTQSPTHLIKTRGQQVTLRCSSQSGHNTVSWYQQALGQGPQFIFQYYREEENGRGNFPPRFSGLQFPNYSSELNVNALELDDSALYLCASSRGVAEAFFGQGTRLTVV.

The CDR3 sequence: CASSQDPGNYYEQYF. DNA of the CDR3: TGCGCCAGCAGCCAAGATCCGGGAAATTACTACGAGCAGTACTTC. This rearrangement joins TRBV4-1 to TRBJ2-7, with D possibly TRBD2 on 5 matching bases. Germline V lookup: CDR1 MGHRA, CDR2 YSYEKL. CDR3 size: 15 residues. Trimming pared 0 bases from V and 3 bases from J, leaving 12 bases between.

The V gene is TRBV4-1, the J gene TRBJ2-5; 9 bases fit TRBD1. V gave up 4 bases and J gave up 3 bases; unmatched junction bases: 6. Germline V gene sequence: CDR1 MGHRA, CDR2 YSYEKL. This CDR3 has 15 amino acids. CDR3 DNA sequence: TGCGCCAGCAGCCGGGCGGACAGGGGTAAAGAGACCCAGTACTTC. The encoded protein is CASSRADRGKETQYF.

Turning to this clone: Other DNA sequences from this sample encode an identical CDR3 as well. This chain connects TRBV7-2 to TRBJ2-7; D remains ambiguous. In germline, CDR1 is SGHTA, CDR2 FQGNSA. The V and J ends lost 5 bases and 3 bases respectively, with 11 bases between them. This CDR3 has 13 amino acids. CDR3 in amino acids: CASSPARYYEQYF. CDR3 coding DNA: TGTGCCAGCAGCCCCGCGAGGTACTACGAGCAGTACTTC.

This chain links TRBV6-5 with TRBJ2-1; 11 bases align to TRBD2. Germline V gene lookup returns CDR1 MNHEY and CDR2 SVGAGI. J lost 5 bases, V lost 4 bases, and 4 bases had no gene match. The CDR3 spans 15 residues. The DNA for the CDR3 is TGTGCCAGCAGTTCGGGACTAGCGGATAACAATGAGCAGTTCTTC. Translated, it gives CASSSGLADNNEQFF.

As regards this clone: One end of the junction fails to match germline, which may point to a read error. The CDR3 region has the DNA TGTGCCAGCAGCCCAGATGGGCCTCTCTTT. It encodes CASSPDGPLF. The chain links TRBV7-9 to TRBJ1-1, with no clear D. Germline V lookup: CDR1 SEHNR, CDR2 FQNEAQ (reference sequence). This CDR3 contains 10 residues.

The chain combines TRBV6-6 with TRBJ2-3; D not resolved. CDR1 is MNHNY, CDR2 SVGAGI, per germline (reference sequence). The CDR3 spans 10 residues. V lost 9 bases and J lost 6, with 7 bases in between. CDR3 residues: CASAGDTQYF. In nucleotides, the CDR3 is TGTGCCAGTGCAGGCGATACGCAGTATTTT.

The chain links TRBV2 to TRBJ2-7; a possible D gene is TRBD2 (6 bases). V was shortened by 2 bases and J by 0 bases, with 11 bases between the two germline ends. The CDR3 loop spans 15 amino acids. Germline V gives CDR1 SNHLY, CDR2 FYNNEI. The CDR3: CASSEYVGGSYEQYF. For the CDR3, the DNA is TGTGCCAGCAGTGAATATGTGGGGGGCTCCTACGAGCAGTACTTC.

This chain connects TRBV5-4 to TRBJ2-1; the match to TRBD2 covers 7 bases. CDR3 length: 15 amino acids. The germline gives CDR1 SGHNT, CDR2 YYREEE (reference sequence). V gave up 4 bases and J gave up 6 bases; unmatched junction bases: 10. The CDR3 DNA is TGTGCCAGCAGCCGAACCCAGACTAGCAGCAATGAGCAGTTCTTC. As protein: CASSRTQTSSNEQFF.

The chain combines TRBV10-3 with TRBJ1-2; D is unclear. Germline CDR1 reads ENHRY; CDR2 reads SYGVKD. V shed 6 bases and J shed 1 base, with 15 bases lying between them. This CDR3 has 15 amino acids. Written as DNA, the CDR3 is TGTGCCATCAGGGGTGTGATAGGCGTTAACTATGGCTACACCTTC. Encoded protein: CAIRGVIGVNYGYTF.

This chain connects TRBV2 to TRBJ1-1; no reliable D call. Per the germline V gene, CDR1 is SNHLY and CDR2 is FYNNEI. The CDR3 sequence is 14 residues long. V was trimmed by 3 bases and J by 0 bases, leaving 8 bases between them. The CDR3 region is CASSESGVNTEAFF. As DNA, the CDR3 is TGTGCCAGCAGTGAGTCGGGAGTGAACACTGAAGCTTTCTTT.

The chain joins TRBV5-1 to TRBJ2-7; 9 bases fit TRBD2. CDR3 size: 15 residues. The J segment lost 4 bases and the V segment lost 4 bases, leaving 9 bases of the junction unmatched. Germline loops: CDR1 SGHRS, CDR2 YFSETQ. The CDR3 sequence is CASSLRLAEYYEQYF. Written as DNA, the CDR3 is TGCGCCAGCAGCCTTCGACTAGCGGAATATTACGAGCAGTACTTC.

The CDR3 DNA sequence: TGTGCCAGCAGTTCAGGATGGGGTACTGGAAACACCATATATTTT. Its protein product is CASSSGWGTGNTIYF. The chain links TRBV27 to TRBJ1-3; D is undetermined. Deletions cut 4 bases from V and 2 bases from J, with 12 bases between. From germline, CDR1 is MNHEY and CDR2 SMNVEV (reference sequence). The CDR3 length is 15 residues.

A single count supports this clone. This chain connects TRBV28 to TRBJ2-7; 8 bases fit TRBD2. V gave up 8 bases and J gave up 6 bases; unmatched junction bases: 12. Germline V lookup: CDR1 MDHEN, CDR2 SYDVKM. The CDR3 sequence is 14 residues long. The CDR3 region is CASGNIQREREQYF. The CDR3 region has the DNA TGTGCCAGCGGAAATATTCAGCGGGAGCGCGAGCAGTACTTC.

Here the CDR3 DNA reads TGTGCCAGCAGTAAGGACAGGGCAAACACTGAAGCTTTCTTT. It yields the protein CASSKDRANTEAFF. The chain combines TRBV6-5 with TRBJ1-1, with 8 bases that match TRBD1. There are 14 residues in the CDR3. CDR1 and CDR2 from the germline V gene are MNHEY and SVGAGI. The trim removed 5 bases at V and 2 bases at J, leaving 4 bases unmatched.

This chain connects TRBV7-9 to TRBJ2-5; the D is unclear. The CDR3 is 13 amino acids. CDR1 SEHNR and CDR2 FQNEAQ come from the germline V gene (reference sequence). Trimming left V 5 bases short and J 4 bases short, with 11 bases between. CDR3 nucleotides: TGTGCCAGCAGCGTGCCGACGGGAGAGACCCAGTACTTC. This encodes CASSVPTGETQYF.